These 11 T cell receptor beta chains originate from one sample sequenced in a study of blood T cell repertoires in COVID-19. Clones were read by immunoSEQ multiplex PCR, and TCRdb kept only the in-frame ones, dropping some. The table includes 35,000 to 40,000 clones, about nine tenths detected once. Sequenced input: peripheral blood. Every receptor here comes from a man between 65 and 80 years old with acute or convalescent COVID-19.

This chain links TRBV15 with TRBJ2-7, with TRBD2 as a possible D gene (5 bases). V was clipped by 6 bases and J by 2 bases, with 23 bases between them. The CDR3 contains 17 residues. Germline loops: CDR1 LNHNV, CDR2 YYDKDF (reference sequence). CDR3 DNA sequence: TGTGCCACCAGTAAGGGAGTTGGCACCCCGAGGCCCTACGAGCAGTACTTC. The encoded protein is CATSKGVGTPRPYEQYF. Full variable domain (rest looked up from reference TRBV15 and TRBJ2-7): DAMVIQNPRYQVTQFGKPVTLSCSQTLNHNVMYWYQQKSSQAPKLLFHYYDKDFNNEADTPDNFQSRRPNTSFCFLDIRSPGLGDTAMYLCATSKGVGTPRPYEQYFGPGTRLTVT.

This clone was counted a single time. This chain joins TRBV29-1 and TRBJ2-1, with D tentatively TRBD1 (5 bases). The CDR3 loop spans 15 amino acids. Germline CDR1 is SQVTM and CDR2 is ANQGSEA. Trimming cost V 4 bases and J 4 bases, with 17 bases left between them. CDR3 in amino acids: CSVGVPKGDYNEQFF. CDR3 sequence (DNA): TGCAGCGTTGGGGTTCCGAAAGGGGATTACAATGAGCAGTTCTTC.

This chain connects TRBV11-2 to TRBJ2-1; TRBD2 is a possible D gene (5 bases). The germline CDR1 and CDR2 sequences are SGHAT and FQNNGV. Trimming pared 1 base from V and 12 bases from J, leaving 7 bases between. The CDR3 is 11 residues long. CDR3 bases: TGTGCCAGCAGCTTAGCCAGCGGGCAGTTCTTC. Encoded protein: CASSLASGQFF. Combining the CDR3 with reference TRBV11-2 and TRBJ2-1 gives the whole variable domain EAGVAQSPRYKIIEKRQSVAFWCNPISGHATLYWYQQILGQGPKLLIQFQNNGVVDDSQLPKDRFSAERLKGVDSTLKIQPAKLEDSAVYLCASSLASGQFFGPGTRLTVL.

The chain is built from TRBV27 and TRBJ2-2; TRBD2 matches at 8 bases. With 0 bases clipped from V and 5 bases from J, the junction kept 11 bases outside the gene matches. CDR3 length: 18 residues. Per the germline V gene, CDR1 is MNHEY and CDR2 is SMNVEV (reference sequence). CDR3 residues: CASSLSHGTSSWTGELFF. For the CDR3, the DNA is TGTGCCAGCAGTTTATCTCACGGGACTAGTAGTTGGACCGGGGAGCTGTTTTTT.

In this sample, this clone turned up once. This chain links TRBV6-5 with TRBJ1-1; 9 bases map to TRBD1. The V gene's germline CDR1 is MNHEY and CDR2 SVGAGI. Trimming took 4 bases from V and 6 from J; bases not matched to a gene: 0. This CDR3 spans 12 amino acids. The CDR3 here is CASSWTGAEAFF. The DNA of the CDR3 is TGTGCCAGCAGTTGGACAGGGGCTGAAGCTTTCTTT.

The chain couples TRBV6-6 to TRBJ2-4; D not certain. V was trimmed by 7 bases and J by 0 bases, leaving 7 bases between them. The germline gives CDR1 MNHNY, CDR2 SVGAGI (reference sequence). CDR3 size: 13 residues. CDR3: CASNSLAKNIQYF. For the CDR3, the DNA is TGTGCCAGCAACAGTCTAGCCAAAAACATTCAGTACTTC.

The chain uses TRBV3-1 (or the pseudogene TRBV3-2) and TRBJ2-3, with a weak D call TRBD2 (6 bases). Trimming stripped 6 bases from V and 1 base from J, with 11 bases between. The CDR3 extends over 14 amino acids. The germline CDR1 and CDR2 sequences are LGHDT and YNNKEL (reference sequence). CDR3 residues: CASRWTGGTDTQYF. In DNA form, the CDR3 reads TGTGCCAGCAGGTGGACGGGAGGCACAGATACGCAGTATTTT.

The rearrangement joins TRBV4-1 to TRBJ2-7; D may be TRBD2 (7 bases). CDR3 length: 15 residues. V was clipped by 2 bases and J by 3 bases, with 14 bases between them. Germline CDR1 reads MGHRA; CDR2 reads YSYEKL. This chain's CDR3 is CASSQLQGGHYEQYF. CDR3 bases: TGCGCCAGCAGCCAATTACAGGGAGGGCACTACGAGCAGTACTTC.

The CDR3 loop reads CASSSPGSHTDTQYF. The CDR3 coding sequence is TGTGCCAGCAGCTCCCCTGGTTCACACACAGATACGCAGTATTTT. The chain is built from TRBV7-9 and TRBJ2-3, with D uncertain. Germline loops: CDR1 SEHNR, CDR2 FQNEAQ (reference sequence). Deletions cut 4 bases from V and 2 bases from J, with 13 bases between. The CDR3 is 15 residues long.

This chain joins TRBV6-2 or TRBV6-3 and TRBJ1-5; D is perhaps TRBD1 (6 bases). The CDR3 length is 15 residues. CDR1 and CDR2 from the germline V gene are MNHEY and SVGEGT. Between the trimmed V and J ends, which lost 2 bases and 5 bases, there was a span of 13 bases. The CDR3 loop is CASSYPRGLDQPQHF. The CDR3 nucleotides are TGTGCCAGCAGTTACCCGCGGGGGCTGGATCAGCCCCAGCATTTT.

The genes are TRBV7-9 and TRBJ2-2; D call uncertain. Trimming pared 4 bases from V and 5 bases from J, leaving 5 bases between. CDR3 length: 12 residues. Germline-derived CDR1 and CDR2 are SEHNR and FQNEAQ (reference sequence). The CDR3 reads CASSYLTGELFF. CDR3 in DNA: TGTGCCAGCAGCTACCTAACCGGGGAGCTGTTTTTT.